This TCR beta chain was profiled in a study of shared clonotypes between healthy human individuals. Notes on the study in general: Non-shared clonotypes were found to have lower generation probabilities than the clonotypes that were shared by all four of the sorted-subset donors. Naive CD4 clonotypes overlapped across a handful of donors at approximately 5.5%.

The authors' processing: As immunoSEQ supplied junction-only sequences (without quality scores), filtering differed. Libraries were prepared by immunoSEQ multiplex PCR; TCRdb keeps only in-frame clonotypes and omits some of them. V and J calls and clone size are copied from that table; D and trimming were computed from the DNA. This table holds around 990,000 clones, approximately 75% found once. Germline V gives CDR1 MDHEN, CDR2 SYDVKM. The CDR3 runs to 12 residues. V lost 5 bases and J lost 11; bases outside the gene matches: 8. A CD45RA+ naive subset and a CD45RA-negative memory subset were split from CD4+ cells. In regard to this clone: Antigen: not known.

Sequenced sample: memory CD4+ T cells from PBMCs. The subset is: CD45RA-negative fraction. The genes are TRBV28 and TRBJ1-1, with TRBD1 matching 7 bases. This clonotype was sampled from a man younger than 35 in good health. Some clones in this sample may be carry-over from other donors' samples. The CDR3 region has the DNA TGTGCCAGCAGTCTCCTGGACAGGTTGGCTTTCTTT. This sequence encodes CASSLLDRLAFF.